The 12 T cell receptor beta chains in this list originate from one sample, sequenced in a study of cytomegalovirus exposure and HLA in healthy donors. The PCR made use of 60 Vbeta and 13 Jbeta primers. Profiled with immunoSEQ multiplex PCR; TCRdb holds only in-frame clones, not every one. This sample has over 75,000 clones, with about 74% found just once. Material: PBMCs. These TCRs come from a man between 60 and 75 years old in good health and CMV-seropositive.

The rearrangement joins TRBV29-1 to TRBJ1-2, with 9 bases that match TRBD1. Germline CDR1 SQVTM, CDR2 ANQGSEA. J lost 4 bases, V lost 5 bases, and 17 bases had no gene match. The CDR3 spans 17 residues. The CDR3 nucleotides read TGCAGCGTTTTGACGGGGTGGGGGGACAGGGCCTCCTATGGCTACACCTTC. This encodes CSVLTGWGDRASYGYTF.

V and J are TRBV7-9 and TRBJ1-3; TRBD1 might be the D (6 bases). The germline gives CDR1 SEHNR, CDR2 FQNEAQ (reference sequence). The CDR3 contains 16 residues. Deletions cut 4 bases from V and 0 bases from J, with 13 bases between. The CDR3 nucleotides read TGTGCCAGCAGCTCATCCCCAGGGGTCTCTGGAAACACCATATATTTT. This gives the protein CASSSSPGVSGNTIYF.

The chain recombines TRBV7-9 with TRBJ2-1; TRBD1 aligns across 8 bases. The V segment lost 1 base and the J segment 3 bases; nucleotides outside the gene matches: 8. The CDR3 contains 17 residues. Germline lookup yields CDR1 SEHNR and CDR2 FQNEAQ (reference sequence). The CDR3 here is CASSLGSRDRYYNEQFF. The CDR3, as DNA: TGTGCCAGCAGCTTAGGGTCACGGGACAGGTACTACAATGAGCAGTTCTTC.

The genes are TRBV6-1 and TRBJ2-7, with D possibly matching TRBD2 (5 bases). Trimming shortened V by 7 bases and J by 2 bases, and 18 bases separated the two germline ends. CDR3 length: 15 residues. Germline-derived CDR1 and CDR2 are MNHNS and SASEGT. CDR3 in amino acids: CASTVEGLIPYEQYF. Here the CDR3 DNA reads TGTGCCAGCACCGTCGAGGGCCTAATCCCCTACGAGCAGTACTTC.

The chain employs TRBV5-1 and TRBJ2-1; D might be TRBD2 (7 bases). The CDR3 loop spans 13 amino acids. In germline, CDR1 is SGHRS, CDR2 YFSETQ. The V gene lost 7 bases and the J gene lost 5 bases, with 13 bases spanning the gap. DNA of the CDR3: TGCGCCAGCCGGAGGGGGGGAGACAATGAGCAGTTCTTC. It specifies CASRRGGDNEQFF.

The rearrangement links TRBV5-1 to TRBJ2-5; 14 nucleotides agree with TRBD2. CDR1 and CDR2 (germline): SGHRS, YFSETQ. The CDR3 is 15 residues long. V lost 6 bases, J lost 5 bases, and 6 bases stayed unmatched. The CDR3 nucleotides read TGCGCCAGCAAGAGACTAGCGGGGGGGGAGGAGACCCAGTACTTC. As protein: CASKRLAGGEETQYF.

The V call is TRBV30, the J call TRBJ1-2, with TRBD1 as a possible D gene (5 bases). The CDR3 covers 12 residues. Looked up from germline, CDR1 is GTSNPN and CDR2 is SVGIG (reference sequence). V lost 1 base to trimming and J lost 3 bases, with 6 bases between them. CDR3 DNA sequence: TGTGCCTGGAGTGGGGACTACTATGGCTACACCTTC. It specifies CAWSGDYYGYTF.

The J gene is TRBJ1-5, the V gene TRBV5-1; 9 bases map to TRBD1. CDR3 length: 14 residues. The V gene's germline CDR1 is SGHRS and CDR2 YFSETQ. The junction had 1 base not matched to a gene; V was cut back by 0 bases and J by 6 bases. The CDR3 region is CASSLGQGGQPQHF. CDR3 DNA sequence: TGCGCCAGCAGCTTGGGACAGGGGGGTCAGCCCCAGCATTTT.

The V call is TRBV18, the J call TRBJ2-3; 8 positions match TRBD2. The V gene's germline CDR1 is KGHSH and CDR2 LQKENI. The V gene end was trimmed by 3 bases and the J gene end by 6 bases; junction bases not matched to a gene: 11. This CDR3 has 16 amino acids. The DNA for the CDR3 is TGTGCCAGCTCACCTCAGAGCGGGGGAGTGTTGGATACGCAGTATTTT. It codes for CASSPQSGGVLDTQYF. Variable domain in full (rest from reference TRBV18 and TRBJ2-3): NAGVMQNPRHLVRRRGQEARLRCSPMKGHSHVYWYRQLPEEGLKFMVYLQKENIIDESGMPKERFSAEFPKEGPSILRIQQVVRGDSAAYFCASSPQSGGVLDTQYFGPGTRLTVL.

This CDR3 is CASSVSGASSYNEQFF. CDR3 nucleotide sequence: TGTGCCAGCAGCGTTAGCGGGGCAAGCTCCTACAATGAGCAGTTCTTC. The rearrangement links TRBV7-3 to TRBJ2-1, with 8 bases identical to TRBD2. The V gene's germline CDR1 is SGHTA and CDR2 FQGTGA. J was trimmed by 0 bases and V by 5 bases; bases with no gene match: 6. The CDR3 length is 16 residues.

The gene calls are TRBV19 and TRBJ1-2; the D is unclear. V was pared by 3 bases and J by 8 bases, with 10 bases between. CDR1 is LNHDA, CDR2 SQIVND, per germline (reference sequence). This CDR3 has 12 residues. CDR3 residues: CASSMVRGGYTF. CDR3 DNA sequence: TGTGCCAGTAGTATGGTAAGAGGCGGCTACACCTTC.

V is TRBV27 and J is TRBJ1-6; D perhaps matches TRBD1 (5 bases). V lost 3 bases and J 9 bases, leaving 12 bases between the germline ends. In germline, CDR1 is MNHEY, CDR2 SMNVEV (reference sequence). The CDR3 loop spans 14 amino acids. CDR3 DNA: TGTGCCAGCAGTTTTGGGGGGGAGACTTCACCCCTCCACTTT. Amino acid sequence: CASSFGGETSPLHF.